Each of the 10 T cell receptor beta chains below was sequenced from the same sample in a study of T cell repertoires in cytomegalovirus infection. No antigen is known for these receptors. From the reads, TCRdb called clonotypes with MiXCR, one entry per CDR3 protein. The table lists about 60,000 distinct CDR3 sequences, roughly 32% of them singletons. Sequences were obtained from PBMCs, sequenced either directly or after in vitro stimulation (not recorded which). The receptors were gathered from a human donor in good health (CMV status not recorded). Some clones in this sample may be carry-over from other donors' samples.

The J gene is TRBJ2-5, the V gene TRBV12-3 or TRBV12-4, with 7 nucleotides matching TRBD1. CDR3 size: 13 residues. J lost 2 bases, V lost 5 bases, and 2 bases had no gene match. CDR3 nucleotides: TGTGCCAGCAGTCAGGACAGGCAAGAGACCCAGTACTTC. Its protein product is CASSQDRQETQYF.

The chain links TRBV5-1 to TRBJ2-7; 8 bases map to TRBD1. The CDR3 covers 16 residues. Germline lookup yields CDR1 SGHRS and CDR2 YFSETQ. The V and J ends lost 1 base and 2 bases, in that order; junction bases with no gene match: 8. The CDR3 DNA sequence: TGCGCCAGCAGCTTGTCCCCGACAGGGGTAACCTACGAGCAGTACTTC. Translation: CASSLSPTGVTYEQYF.

The rearrangement uses TRBV7-6 and TRBJ2-5, with D perhaps matching TRBD2 (6 bases). V was trimmed by 2 bases and J by 5 bases, leaving 15 bases between them. Per germline, CDR1 SGHVS and CDR2 FNYEAQ. This CDR3 has 15 amino acids. This CDR3 is CASSLLGGWRETQYF. Here the CDR3 DNA reads TGTGCCAGCAGCTTATTGGGAGGATGGCGCGAGACCCAGTACTTC.

This chain connects TRBV11-3 to TRBJ2-3, with D possibly being TRBD2 (5 bases). CDR3 length: 12 amino acids. Germline assignment: CDR1 SGHNT and CDR2 YENEEA. V was cut by 4 bases and J by 8 bases, with 10 bases left in between. This CDR3 reads CASSSGSSTQYF. The CDR3 DNA follows: TGTGCCAGCAGCTCGGGGTCCTCTACGCAGTATTTT. The full variable domain, in which reference TRBV11-3 and TRBJ2-3 provide the parts outside the CDR3, is EAGVVQSPRYKIIEKKQPVAFWCNPISGHNTLYWYLQNLGQGPELLIRYENEEAVDDSQLPKDRFSAERLKGVDSTLKIQPAELGDSAVYLCASSSGSSTQYFGPGTRLTVL.

The rearrangement links TRBV28 to TRBJ2-4, with D perhaps TRBD2 (7 bases). Trimming shortened V by 3 bases and J by 6 bases, and 15 bases separated the two germline ends. This CDR3 has 15 residues. CDR1 MDHEN and CDR2 SYDVKM come from the germline V gene. This CDR3 is CASSFTRGAPNIQYF. CDR3 coding DNA: TGTGCCAGCAGTTTCACTCGGGGGGCCCCAAACATTCAGTACTTC.

This clonotype was seen ten or more times. V usage is TRBV6-2 or TRBV6-3 and J usage is TRBJ2-5, with 8 bases aligning to TRBD2. V lost 0 bases to trimming and J lost 5 bases; unmatched junction nucleotides: 8. The CDR3 loop spans 16 amino acids. Germline assignment: CDR1 MNHEY and CDR2 SVGEGT. The chain's CDR3 is CASSYSTSGDWETQYF. Written as DNA, the CDR3 is TGTGCCAGCAGTTACTCCACTAGCGGCGATTGGGAGACCCAGTACTTC.

Only a few counts were recorded for this clonotype. The V gene is TRBV7-9, the J gene TRBJ2-7; weak D call: TRBD2 (6 bases). Germline lookup yields CDR1 SEHNR and CDR2 FQNEAQ (reference sequence). Trimming took 5 bases from V and 4 from J, leaving 15 bases between them. The length of the CDR3 is 14 residues. The chain's CDR3 is CASSHLEGNYEQYF. The DNA of the CDR3 is TGTGCCAGCAGCCATTTGGAGGGGAATTACGAGCAGTACTTC. Full variable domain (remainder filled in from reference TRBV7-9 and TRBJ2-7): DTGVSQNPRHKITKRGQNVTFRCDPISEHNRLYWYRQTLGQGPEFLTYFQNEAQLEKSRLLSDRFSAERPKGSFSTLEIQRTEQGDSAMYLCASSHLEGNYEQYFGPGTRLTVT.

There are many counts of this clonotype. V usage is TRBV7-8 and J usage is TRBJ2-1, with D perhaps assigned TRBD1 or TRBD2 (6 bases each). The V end lost 5 bases, the J end lost 4 bases, and 15 bases lay between the germline ends. CDR3 length: 15 residues. In germline, CDR1 is SGHVS, CDR2 FQNEAQ. CDR3 in amino acids: CASSLGGTKYNEQFF. In DNA, the CDR3 is TGTGCCAGCAGCCTAGGCGGGACAAAGTACAATGAGCAGTTCTTC. Drawing the rest from reference TRBV7-8 and TRBJ2-1, the complete variable domain is GAGVSQSPRYKVAKRGQDVALRCDPISGHVSLFWYQQALGQGPEFLTYFQNEAQLDKSGLPSDRFFAERPEGSVSTLKIQRTQQEDSAVYLCASSLGGTKYNEQFFGPGTRLTVL.

The rearrangement joins TRBV10-3 to TRBJ2-5; TRBD1 matches 8 bases. The germline V gene encodes CDR1 ENHRY and CDR2 SYGVKD. Trimming cost V 4 bases and J 1 base; bases outside gene matches: 5. This CDR3 is 15 amino acids long. DNA of the CDR3: TGTGCCATCAGTGGACAGACAGGGGCCCAAGAGACCCAGTACTTC. It codes for CAISGQTGAQETQYF.

The chain recombines TRBV11-2 with TRBJ1-2, with TRBD1 as a possible D gene (5 bases). The CDR3 totals 16 residues. Trimming stripped 3 bases from V and 2 bases from J, with 16 bases between. Germline CDR1 SGHAT, CDR2 FQNNGV. CDR3 residues: CASSLGAGPGNYGYTF. CDR3 nucleotides: TGTGCCAGCAGCTTGGGTGCGGGGCCAGGGAACTATGGCTACACCTTC. Filled out from reference TRBV11-2 and TRBJ1-2, the complete variable domain reads EAGVAQSPRYKIIEKRQSVAFWCNPISGHATLYWYQQILGQGPKLLIQFQNNGVVDDSQLPKDRFSAERLKGVDSTLKIQPAKLEDSAVYLCASSLGAGPGNYGYTFGSGTRLTVV.